The sequence of this T cell receptor (beta chain) was determined in a study of blood T cell repertoires in COVID-19. Study context: Spain, Italy and the United States supplied samples that represented acute and convalescent COVID-19. PBMCs, B-cell-depleted T cells, or T cells provided the cDNA or gDNA that made up the material.

Trimming took 4 bases from V and 4 from J, leaving 9 bases between them. From germline, CDR1 is SGHRS and CDR2 YFSETQ. This CDR3 has 13 amino acids. Original processing methods: Estimation of nucleated cell counts was performed using reference gene primer amplification. Clones were sequenced by immunoSEQ multiplex PCR, and TCRdb holds only the in-frame ones, with some missing. V, J and clone size derive from that table, while D and trimming were established from the DNA sequence. The sample includes 120,000 to 150,000 clones, around 89% of them seen just once. This sequence was found in a woman aged 30 to 39 with acute COVID-19. Sequencing used PBMCs or T cells enriched from blood (not recorded which). The V and J genes are TRBV5-1 and TRBJ2-1; the D is unclear. Here the CDR3 DNA reads TGCGCCAGCAGCCAAACCAGGTACAATGAGCAGTTCTTC. Its translation is CASSQTRYNEQFF. Variable domain in full (rest from reference TRBV5-1 and TRBJ2-1): KAGVTQTPRYLIKTRGQQVTLSCSPISGHRSVSWYQQTPGQGLQFLFEYFSETQRNKGNFPGRFSGRQFSNSRSEMNVSTLELGDSALYLCASSQTRYNEQFFGPGTRLTVL.